This TCR beta chain was sequenced for a study of T cell responses to AZD1222 COVID-19 vaccine. Analyses pooled second doses at about 4 or about 12 weeks. Details on this clone: Antigen: not known.

Regarding the study as a whole: At study baseline, merely five or six AZD1222 recipients were seropositive.

V was pared by 6 bases and J by 1 base, with 15 bases between. Germline CDR1 reads KGHSH; CDR2 reads LQKENI. The CDR3 runs to 15 residues. This table comes from immunoSEQ multiplex PCR, and its TCRdb copy is limited to in-frame clones, with some not included. The sample lists 25,000 to 30,000 clones, approximately 90% occurring once. The chain is built from TRBV18 and TRBJ2-5, with D possibly being TRBD1 or TRBD2 (6 bases each). This clonotype was sampled from an adult who received the AZD1222 COVID-19 vaccine. The source was peripheral blood, collected 28 days after the second AZD1222 dose. The CDR3 DNA is TGTGCCAGCTCGCCAGGGGCGGGATTCCAAGAGACCCAGTACTTC. This codes for CASSPGAGFQETQYF.